The entry that follows covers one T cell receptor beta chain sequence. Its target is unknown. MiXCR was run by TCRdb on the 5' RACE reads, yielding one entry per CDR3 protein. The sample lists about 470,000 distinct CDR3 sequences; around a quarter were seen once. The sample comes from a study of T-cell memory formation after mild COVID-19. Points from the study as a whole: Day 37-peaking second-wave clones had unconfirmed SARS-CoV-2 specificity.

Trimming removed 3 bases at V and 6 bases at J, with 15 bases between. Germline values: CDR1 SGHTA, CDR2 FQGNSA. The CDR3 is made up of 15 amino acids. The receptor was isolated from an adult woman who had mild COVID-19 (a few samples of this study predate the infection). Cell type and time point are not known. Source material: PBMCs or a T cell subset sorted from them (not recorded which). V usage is TRBV7-2 and J usage is TRBJ2-1; TRBD2 might be the D (5 bases). CDR3 in DNA: TGTGCCAGCAGCTTCGCGGGCCCATTGGCCAATGAGCAGTTCTTC. Translated, it gives CASSFAGPLANEQFF. The full variable domain, completed using reference TRBV7-2 and TRBJ2-1, is GAGVSQSPSNKVTEKGKDVELRCDPISGHTALYWYRQSLGQGLEFLIYFQGNSAPDKSGLPSDRFSAERTGGSVSTLTIQRTQQEDSAVYLCASSFAGPLANEQFFGPGTRLTVL.